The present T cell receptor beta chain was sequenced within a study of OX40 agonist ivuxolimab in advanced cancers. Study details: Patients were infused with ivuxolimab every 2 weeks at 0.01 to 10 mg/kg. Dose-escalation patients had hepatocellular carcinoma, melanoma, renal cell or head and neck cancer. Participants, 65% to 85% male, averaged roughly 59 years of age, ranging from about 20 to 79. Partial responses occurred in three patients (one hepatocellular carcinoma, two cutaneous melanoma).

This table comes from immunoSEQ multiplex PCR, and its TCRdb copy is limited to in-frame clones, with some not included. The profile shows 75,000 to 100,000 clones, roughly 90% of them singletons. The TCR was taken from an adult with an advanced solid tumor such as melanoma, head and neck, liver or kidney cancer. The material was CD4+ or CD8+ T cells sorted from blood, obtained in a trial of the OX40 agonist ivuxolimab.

CDR3 residues: CASSFREGGIYGYTF. The CDR3 DNA reads as TGTGCCAGCAGTTTCAGGGAAGGGGGAATCTATGGCTACACCTTC. V and J are TRBV27 and TRBJ1-2; TRBD1 is a possible D gene (6 bases). V lost 3 bases to trimming and J lost 4 bases, with 15 bases between them. CDR1 and CDR2 (germline): MNHEY, SMNVEV (reference sequence). The CDR3 totals 15 residues.